This TCR beta chain was profiled in a study of early T cells in non-severe SARS-CoV-2 infection. As for the study in general: With bulk RNA from unsorted whole blood as input, sequencing yielded unpaired chains.

The CDR3 covers 13 residues. Germline V gene data show CDR1 as MNHEY and CDR2 as SVGEGT. Trimming cost V 6 bases and J 1 base, with 9 bases left between them. In its sample, this clonotype was seen many times. Attached unique molecular identifiers marked individual cDNA molecules. TCRdb re-derived calls from the 5' RACE reads in MiXCR, one entry per CDR3 protein. The sample holds under 25,000 distinct CDR3 sequences, approximately 5% seen once. The clonotype comes from an adult who was a healthcare worker with PCR-confirmed SARS-CoV-2 infection or an uninfected control (not recorded which). The sequencing input was whole blood. The chain links TRBV6-2 or TRBV6-3 to TRBJ2-5, with D perhaps TRBD1 (5 bases). The CDR3 coding sequence is TGTGCCAGCAGATCGACAGCCCAAGAGACCCAGTACTTC. Its protein is CASRSTAQETQYF.